The T cell receptor beta chain under discussion was sequenced for a study of post-analysis software for immune sequencing data. At the level of the study: Disease courses included relapsing-remitting, secondary progressive and progressive-relapsing multiple sclerosis. General study findings and limits: F-measure co-clustering was strong for batch-matched samples. Controls showed significantly higher normalized Chao1 diversity than did multiple sclerosis patients. Among roughly five TRBV segments more frequent in patients than controls were TRBV5-6, TRBV5-1 and TRBV20-1.

Unique molecular identifiers had been added to the TCR beta cDNA libraries. Input amounts of about 0.95 to 11 million T cells were used. These gave roughly 500,000 cDNA molecules, so each molecule approximated one T cell. TCRdb called the PCR reads again in MiXCR, with one record for every CDR3 protein. The sample records about 400,000 distinct CDR3 sequences, around a third being singletons. This CDR3 has 13 amino acids. Germline V CDR1 and CDR2: SGHTA, FQGNSA. As regards this clonotype: Its antigen is not known.

The source material was blood. The TCR was taken from a girl under 18 with multiple sclerosis. The chain uses TRBV7-2 and TRBJ2-7; no firm D call. TRBJ2-5 explains the end of the DNA better; the J call may be wrong. The DNA for the CDR3 is TGTGCCAGCAGCTCCGCCCCCAGGGAGACCCAGTACTTC. The encoded protein is CASSSAPRETQYF.